A single T cell receptor beta chain is shown here with its context. This sample stems from a study of STAT5B mutations in CD4+ large granular lymphocyte leukemia. Assay used: immunoSEQ multiplex PCR; TCRdb lists only in-frame clones, some missing. The sample has about 30,000 clones, about 85% seen once; the top ten hold roughly 3.3%. Per the germline V gene, CDR1 is SGHVS and CDR2 is FNYEAQ. Trimming took off 1 base at V and 6 bases at J, with 13 bases between the two ends. This CDR3 spans 14 amino acids. The sample was CD4+ T cells from blood buffy coats. The receptor comes from a human donor in good health. The chain uses TRBV7-6 and TRBJ2-7; TRBD1 or TRBD2 may be the D gene (5 bases each). The CDR3 DNA follows: TGTGCCAGCAGCTTAGTTGCCCAGGGAGCCGAGCAGTACTTC. Its translation: CASSLVAQGAEQYF.